This TCR beta chain derives from a study of blood T cell repertoires in COVID-19. Study in general: Both acute and convalescent COVID-19 samples were obtained from the United States, Italy and Spain. Sample material is recorded as cDNA or gDNA derived from T cells, B-cell-depleted T cells, or PBMCs.

As originally analysed: The assay estimated nucleated cells by amplifying reference gene primers. Assay used: immunoSEQ multiplex PCR; TCRdb lists only in-frame clones, some missing. Clone size and V and J calls were adopted from that table, with D and trimming inferred from the DNA. The sample consists of under 150,000 clones, approximately 89% of them appearing once. The source of this sequence is a human donor in a cohort sampled during active COVID-19. Material for sequencing was peripheral blood.

The DNA for the CDR3 is TGTGCCAGCAGCTTCGTTTTAGGGGGCTTCTCGACTAATGAAAAACTGTTTTTT. Its protein product is CASSFVLGGFSTNEKLFF. The rearrangement links TRBV11-2 to TRBJ1-4; 7 nucleotides align to TRBD1. V lost 3 bases to trimming and J lost 2 bases; unmatched junction nucleotides: 12. The germline V gene has CDR1 SGHAT and CDR2 FQNNGV. This CDR3 is built from 18 residues.